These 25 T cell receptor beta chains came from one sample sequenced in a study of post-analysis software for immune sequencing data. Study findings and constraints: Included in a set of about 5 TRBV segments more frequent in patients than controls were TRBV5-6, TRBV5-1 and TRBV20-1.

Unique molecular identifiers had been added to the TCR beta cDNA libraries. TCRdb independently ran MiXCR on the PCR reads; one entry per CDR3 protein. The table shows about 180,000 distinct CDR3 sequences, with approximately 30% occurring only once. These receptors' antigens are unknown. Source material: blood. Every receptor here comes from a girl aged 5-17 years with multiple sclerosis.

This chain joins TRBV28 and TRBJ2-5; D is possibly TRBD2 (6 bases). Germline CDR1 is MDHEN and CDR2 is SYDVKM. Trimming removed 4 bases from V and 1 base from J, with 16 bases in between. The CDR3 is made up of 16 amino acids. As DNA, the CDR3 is TGTGCCAGCAGTTCCCAAGGCCCCGGGGGCCAAGAGACCCAGTACTTC. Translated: CASSSQGPGGQETQYF.

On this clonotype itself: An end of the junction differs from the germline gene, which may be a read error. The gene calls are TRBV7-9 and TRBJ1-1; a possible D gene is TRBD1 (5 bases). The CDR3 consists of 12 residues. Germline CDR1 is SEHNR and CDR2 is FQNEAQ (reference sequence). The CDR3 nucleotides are TGTGCCAGCAGCTTAAGGGACCCTGAAGCTTGCTTT. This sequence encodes CASSLRDPEACF. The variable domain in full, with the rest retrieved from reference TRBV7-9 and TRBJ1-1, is DTGVSQNPRHKITKRGQNVTFRCDPISEHNRLYWYRQTLGQGPEFLTYFQNEAQLEKSRLLSDRFSAERPKGSFSTLEIQRTEQGDSAMYLCASSLRDPEACFGQGTRLTVV.

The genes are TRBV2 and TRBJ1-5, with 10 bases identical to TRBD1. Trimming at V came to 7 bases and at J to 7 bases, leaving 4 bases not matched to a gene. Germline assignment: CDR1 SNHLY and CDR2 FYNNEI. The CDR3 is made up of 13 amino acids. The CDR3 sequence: CASNTDRGQPQHF. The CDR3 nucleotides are TGTGCCAGCAATACGGACAGGGGGCAGCCCCAGCATTTT.

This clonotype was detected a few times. CDR3 coding DNA: TGCGCCAGCAGCTTGGGTCTCGGGACTAGCGGGAGGGAGAGGGAGCAGTACTTC. Amino acid sequence: CASSLGLGTSGREREQYF. The V gene is TRBV5-1, the J gene TRBJ2-5, with TRBD2 matching over 16 bases. J was trimmed by 11 bases and V by 0 bases; bases with no gene match: 13. The germline V gene has CDR1 SGHRS and CDR2 YFSETQ. The CDR3 has 18 amino acids. The full variable domain, in which reference TRBV5-1 and TRBJ2-5 provide the parts outside the CDR3, is KAGVTQTPRYLIKTRGQQVTLSCSPISGHRSVSWYQQTPGQGLQFLFEYFSETQRNKGNFPGRFSGRQFSNSRSEMNVSTLELGDSALYLCASSLGLGTSGREREQYFGPGTRLLVL.

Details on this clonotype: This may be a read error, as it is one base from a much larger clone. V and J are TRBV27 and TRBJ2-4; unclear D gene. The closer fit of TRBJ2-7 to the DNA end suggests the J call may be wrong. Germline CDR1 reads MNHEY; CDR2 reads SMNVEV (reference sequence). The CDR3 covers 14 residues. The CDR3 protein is CASRLGPTGAEQYF. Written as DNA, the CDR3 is TGTGCCAGCAGGTTAGGACCAACGGGTGCCGAGCAGTACTTC.

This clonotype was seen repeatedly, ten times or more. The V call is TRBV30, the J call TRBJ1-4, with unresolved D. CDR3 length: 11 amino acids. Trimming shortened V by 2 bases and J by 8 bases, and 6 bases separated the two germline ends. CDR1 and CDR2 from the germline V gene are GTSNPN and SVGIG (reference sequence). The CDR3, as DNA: TGTGCCTGGAGTATCAGGGAAAAACTGTTTTTT. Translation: CAWSIREKLFF.

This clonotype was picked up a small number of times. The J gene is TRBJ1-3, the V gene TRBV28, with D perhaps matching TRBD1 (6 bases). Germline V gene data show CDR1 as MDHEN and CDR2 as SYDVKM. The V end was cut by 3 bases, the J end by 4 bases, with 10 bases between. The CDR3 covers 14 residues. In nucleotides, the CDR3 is TGTGCCAGCAGTTTTGGACAGAAGGGAAACACCATATATTTT. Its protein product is CASSFGQKGNTIYF.

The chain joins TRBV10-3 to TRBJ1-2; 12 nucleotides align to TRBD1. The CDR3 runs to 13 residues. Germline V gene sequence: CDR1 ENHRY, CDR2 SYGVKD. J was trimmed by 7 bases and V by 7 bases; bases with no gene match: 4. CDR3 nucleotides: TGTGCCATCACGGGACAGGGGGCGAGTGGCTACACCTTC. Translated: CAITGQGASGYTF.

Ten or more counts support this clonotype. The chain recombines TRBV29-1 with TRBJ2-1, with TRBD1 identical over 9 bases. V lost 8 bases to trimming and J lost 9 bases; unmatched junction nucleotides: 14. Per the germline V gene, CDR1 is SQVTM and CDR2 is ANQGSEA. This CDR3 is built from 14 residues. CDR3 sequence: CSSRGQGLVGEQFF. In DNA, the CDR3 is TGCAGCTCTCGGGGACAGGGTCTCGTGGGTGAGCAGTTCTTC.

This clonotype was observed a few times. This chain's CDR3 is CATAPLSYNEQFF. For the CDR3, the DNA is TGTGCCACCGCCCCCCTCTCCTACAATGAGCAGTTCTTC. The chain employs TRBV24-1 and TRBJ2-1; no firm D call. The CDR3 sequence is 13 residues long. The V gene's germline CDR1 is KGHDR and CDR2 SFDVKD. Trimming removed 9 bases from V and 0 bases from J, with 8 bases in between.

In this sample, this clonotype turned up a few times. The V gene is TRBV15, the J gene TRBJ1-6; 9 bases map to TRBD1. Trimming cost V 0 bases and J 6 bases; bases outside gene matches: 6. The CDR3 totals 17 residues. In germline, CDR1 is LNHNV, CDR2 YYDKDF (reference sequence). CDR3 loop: CATSRDKGTGSNSPLHF. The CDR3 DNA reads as TGTGCCACCAGCAGAGATAAGGGGACAGGGAGTAATTCACCCCTCCACTTT.

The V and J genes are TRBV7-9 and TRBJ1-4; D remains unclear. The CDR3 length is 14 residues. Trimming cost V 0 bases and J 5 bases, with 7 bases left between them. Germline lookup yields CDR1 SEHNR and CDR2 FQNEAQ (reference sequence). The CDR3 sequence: CASSLAAANEKLFF. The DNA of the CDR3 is TGTGCCAGCAGCTTAGCGGCCGCAAATGAAAAACTGTTTTTT.

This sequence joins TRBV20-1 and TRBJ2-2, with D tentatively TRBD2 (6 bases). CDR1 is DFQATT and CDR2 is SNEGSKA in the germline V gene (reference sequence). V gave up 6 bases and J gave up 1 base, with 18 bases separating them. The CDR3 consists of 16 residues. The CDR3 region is CSATTFGGVNTGELFF. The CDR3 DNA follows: TGCAGTGCCACCACCTTCGGCGGGGTGAACACCGGGGAGCTGTTTTTT.

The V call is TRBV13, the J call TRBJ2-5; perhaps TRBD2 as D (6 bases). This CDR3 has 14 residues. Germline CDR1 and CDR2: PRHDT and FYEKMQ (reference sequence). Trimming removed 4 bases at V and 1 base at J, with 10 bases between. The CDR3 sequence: CASSYRGSQETQYF. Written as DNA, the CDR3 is TGTGCCAGCAGCTACCGGGGGAGCCAAGAGACCCAGTACTTC.

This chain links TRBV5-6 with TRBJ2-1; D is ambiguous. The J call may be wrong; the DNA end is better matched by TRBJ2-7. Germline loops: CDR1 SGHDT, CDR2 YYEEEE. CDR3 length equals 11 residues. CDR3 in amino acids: CASNTINEQYF. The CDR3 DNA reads TGTGCCAGCAACACCATTAATGAGCAGTACTTC.

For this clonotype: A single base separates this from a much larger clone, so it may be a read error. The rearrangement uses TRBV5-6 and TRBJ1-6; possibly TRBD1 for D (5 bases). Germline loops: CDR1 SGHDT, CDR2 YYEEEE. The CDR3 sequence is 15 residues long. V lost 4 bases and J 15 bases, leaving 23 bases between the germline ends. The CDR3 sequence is CASSMEGRNSGNLHF. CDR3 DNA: TGTGCCAGCAGCATGGAAGGCAGGAATTCAGGGAACCTCCACTTT.

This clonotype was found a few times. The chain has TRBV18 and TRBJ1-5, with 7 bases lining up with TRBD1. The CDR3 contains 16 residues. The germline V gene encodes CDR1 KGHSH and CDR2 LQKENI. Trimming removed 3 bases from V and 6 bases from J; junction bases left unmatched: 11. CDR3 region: CASSPDRSTLGQPQHF. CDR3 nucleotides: TGTGCCAGCTCACCGGACAGGTCTACACTTGGTCAGCCCCAGCATTTT.

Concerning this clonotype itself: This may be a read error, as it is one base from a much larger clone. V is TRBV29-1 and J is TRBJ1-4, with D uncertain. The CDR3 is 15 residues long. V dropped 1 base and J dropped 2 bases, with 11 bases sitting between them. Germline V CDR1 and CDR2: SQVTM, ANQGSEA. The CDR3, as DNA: TGCAGCGTTGAAGTACCTCCAGACACTAATGAAAAACTGTTTTTT. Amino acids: CSVEVPPDTNEKLFF.

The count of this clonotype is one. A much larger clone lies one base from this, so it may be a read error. This CDR3 reads CASRSLAGFYEQYF. In DNA form, the CDR3 reads TGTGCCAGCAGGAGCCTAGCGGGATTCTACGAGCAGTACTTC. The chain combines TRBV6-2 or TRBV6-3 with TRBJ2-5, with 9 bases matching TRBD2. The J call may be wrong; the DNA end is better matched by TRBJ2-7. Germline lookup yields CDR1 MNHEY and CDR2 SVGEGT. The CDR3 totals 14 residues.

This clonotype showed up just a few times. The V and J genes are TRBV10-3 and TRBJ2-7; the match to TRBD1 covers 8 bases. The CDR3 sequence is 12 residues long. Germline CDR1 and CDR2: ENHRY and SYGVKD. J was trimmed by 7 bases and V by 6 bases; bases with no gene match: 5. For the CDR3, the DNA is TGTGCCATCAGGACAGGGGATCGGGAGCAGTACTTC. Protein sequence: CAIRTGDREQYF.

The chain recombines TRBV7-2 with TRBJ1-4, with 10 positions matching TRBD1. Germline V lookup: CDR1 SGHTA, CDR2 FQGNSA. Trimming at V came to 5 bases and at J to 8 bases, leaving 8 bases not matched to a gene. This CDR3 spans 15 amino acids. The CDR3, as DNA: TGTGCCAGCAGCAAAGCCGGGACAGGGGTAGAAAAACTGTTTTTT. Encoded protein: CASSKAGTGVEKLFF.

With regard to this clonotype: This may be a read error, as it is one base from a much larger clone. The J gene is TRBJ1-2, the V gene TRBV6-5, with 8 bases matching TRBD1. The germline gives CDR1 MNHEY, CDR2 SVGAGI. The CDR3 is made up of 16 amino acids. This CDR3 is CASSYSGTGRNYGCTF. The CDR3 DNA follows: TGTGCCAGCAGTTACTCTGGGACAGGTCGGAACTATGGCTGCACCTTC.

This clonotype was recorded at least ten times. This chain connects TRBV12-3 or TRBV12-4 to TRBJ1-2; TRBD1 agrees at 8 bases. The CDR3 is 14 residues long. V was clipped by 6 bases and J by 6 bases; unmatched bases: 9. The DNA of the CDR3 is TGTGCCAGCAGAAAAGCAGGGGGCCAGGATGGCTACACCTTC. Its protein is CASRKAGGQDGYTF.

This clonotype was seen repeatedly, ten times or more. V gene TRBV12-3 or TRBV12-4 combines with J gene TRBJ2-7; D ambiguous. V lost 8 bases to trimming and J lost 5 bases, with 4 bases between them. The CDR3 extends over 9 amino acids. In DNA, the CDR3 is TGTGCCAGCTTGCACGAGCAGTACTTC. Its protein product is CASLHEQYF.

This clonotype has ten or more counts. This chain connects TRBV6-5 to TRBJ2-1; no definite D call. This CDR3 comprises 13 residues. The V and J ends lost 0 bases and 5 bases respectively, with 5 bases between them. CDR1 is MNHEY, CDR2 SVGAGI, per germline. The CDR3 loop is CASSYSRNNEQFF. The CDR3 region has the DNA TGTGCCAGCAGTTACTCAAGGAACAATGAGCAGTTCTTC.